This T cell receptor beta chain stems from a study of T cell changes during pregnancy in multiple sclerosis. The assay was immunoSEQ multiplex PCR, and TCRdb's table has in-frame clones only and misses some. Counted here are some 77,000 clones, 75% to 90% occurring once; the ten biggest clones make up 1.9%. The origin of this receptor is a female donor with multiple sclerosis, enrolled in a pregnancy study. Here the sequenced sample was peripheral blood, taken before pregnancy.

In DNA, the CDR3 is TGTGCCAGCAGCTCCCGAGCGGGGGGATCCTACAATGAGCAGTTCTTC. Protein: CASSSRAGGSYNEQFF. The genes are TRBV7-8 and TRBJ2-1, with 9 nucleotides matching TRBD2. V lost 4 bases and J lost 1; bases outside the gene matches: 5. This CDR3 spans 16 amino acids. In germline, CDR1 is SGHVS, CDR2 FQNEAQ.